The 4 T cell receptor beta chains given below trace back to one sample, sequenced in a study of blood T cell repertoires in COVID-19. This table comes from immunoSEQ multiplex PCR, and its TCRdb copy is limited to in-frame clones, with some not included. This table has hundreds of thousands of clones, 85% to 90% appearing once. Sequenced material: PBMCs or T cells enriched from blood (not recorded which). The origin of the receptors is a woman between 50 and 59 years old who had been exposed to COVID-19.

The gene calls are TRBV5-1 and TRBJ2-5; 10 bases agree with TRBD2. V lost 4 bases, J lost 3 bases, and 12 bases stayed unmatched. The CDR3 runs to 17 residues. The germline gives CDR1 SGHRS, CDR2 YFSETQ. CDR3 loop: CASSPSSGGPLEETQYF. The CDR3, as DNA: TGCGCCAGCAGCCCCTCTAGCGGGGGCCCGTTGGAAGAGACCCAGTACTTC.

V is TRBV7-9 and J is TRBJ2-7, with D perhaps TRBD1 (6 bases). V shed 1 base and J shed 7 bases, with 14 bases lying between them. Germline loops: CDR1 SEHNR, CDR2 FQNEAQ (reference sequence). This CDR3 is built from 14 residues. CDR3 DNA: TGTGCCAGCAGCTTAGGGATGGGGGCGGAAGAGCAGTACTTC. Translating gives CASSLGMGAEEQYF.

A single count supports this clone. DNA for the CDR3: TGCGCCAGCAGCAAGACCATGGGGGGTCGTCAGCCCCAGCATTTT. It specifies CASSKTMGGRQPQHF. V is TRBV4-1 and J is TRBJ1-5; TRBD1 might be the D (5 bases). Germline V gives CDR1 MGHRA, CDR2 YSYEKL. This CDR3 is built from 15 residues. V lost 5 bases and J lost 6, with 17 bases in between.

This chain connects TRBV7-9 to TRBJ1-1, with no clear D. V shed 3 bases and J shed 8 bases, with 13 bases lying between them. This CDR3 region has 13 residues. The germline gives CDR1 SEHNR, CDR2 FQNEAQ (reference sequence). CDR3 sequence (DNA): TGTGCCAGCAGCTTCTTTATGGGGAGGGAAGCTTTCTTT. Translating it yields CASSFFMGREAFF.